This T cell receptor (beta chain) comes out of a study of blood T cell repertoires in COVID-19. At the level of the study: The United States, Italy and Spain supplied acute and convalescent COVID-19 samples. From T cells, B-cell-depleted T cells, or PBMCs came the material, which was cDNA or gDNA.

A single count supports this clone. The CDR3 covers 16 residues. The V and J ends lost 4 bases and 6 bases, in that order; junction bases with no gene match: 11. Germline CDR1 and CDR2: MNHNY and SVGAGI (reference sequence). Per the original methods: Nucleated cell counts were estimated from reference gene primer amplification. The assay was immunoSEQ multiplex PCR, and TCRdb's table has in-frame clones only and misses some. The V and J calls and clone size are taken from that table; D and trimming were inferred from the DNA. The table shows about 84,000 clones, with 83% occurring only once. The sequenced sample consisted of peripheral blood. V and J are TRBV6-6 and TRBJ1-5, with 8 bases that match TRBD1. This receptor was obtained from a woman older than 75 with acute or convalescent COVID-19. CDR3 loop: CASSSRQGAMSQPQHF. The CDR3 DNA reads TGTGCCAGCAGTTCCCGCCAGGGGGCTATGAGTCAGCCCCAGCATTTT.